These 10 T cell receptor beta chains originate from one sample sequenced in a study of spatial heterogeneity in lung cancer. Study-level findings and limits: The study found that expanded intratumoral alpha and beta TCR counts tracked tumor mutation counts.

Their recognized antigens are unknown. TCRdb used MiXCR to reprocess the 5' RACE reads, holding one entry per CDR3 protein. This table has about 2,600 distinct CDR3 sequences, around 8.5% appearing once. Regarding time point: sample taken at primary tumor resection. Source: lung tumor tissue, taken at surgery. Every receptor here comes from a male donor with early-stage non-small cell lung cancer.

By share, this clonotype counts as medium-sized. The chain carries TRBV21-1 and TRBJ2-2. TRBV21-1 counts as a pseudogene. The CDR3 contains 16 residues. CDR3 nucleotide sequence: TGTGCCAGCAGCAAAAAAACCGAAAGGAACACCGGGGAGCTGTTTTTT. It translates to CASSKKTERNTGELFF.

This clonotype is classed as medium-sized. Here the CDR3 reads CASSLVGATEAFF. In DNA form, the CDR3 reads TGCGCCAGCAGCTTGGTCGGGGCCACTGAAGCTTTCTTT. This rearrangement joins TRBV5-1 to TRBJ1-1; maybe TRBD1 (5 bases). The germline V gene has CDR1 SGHRS and CDR2 YFSETQ. The V end was cut by 0 bases, the J end by 4 bases, with 7 bases between. The CDR3 sequence is 13 residues long.

In this sample, this clonotype is medium-sized. The chain links TRBV7-2 to TRBJ1-5; weak D call: TRBD1 (6 bases). The CDR3 extends over 15 amino acids. The V gene lost 1 base and the J gene lost 5 bases, with 12 bases spanning the gap. Germline-derived CDR1 and CDR2 are SGHTA and FQGNSA. The CDR3 protein is CASSLVGARDQPQHF. The CDR3 DNA follows: TGTGCCAGCAGCTTAGTGGGGGCCCGAGATCAGCCCCAGCATTTT.

This clonotype is medium-sized. The gene calls are TRBV6-5 and TRBJ2-3, with 9 bases fitting TRBD1. Looked up from germline, CDR1 is MNHEY and CDR2 is SVGAGI. Trimming removed 5 bases from V and 1 base from J; junction bases left unmatched: 1. The CDR3 runs to 14 residues. This chain's CDR3 is CASSRQGGTDTQYF. In DNA, the CDR3 is TGTGCCAGCAGTAGACAGGGGGGCACAGATACGCAGTATTTT.

By its share, this clonotype is medium-sized. The chain combines TRBV13 with TRBJ2-2, with 7 bases fitting TRBD2. The CDR3 runs 16 residues. The V and J ends lost 0 bases and 5 bases, in that order; junction bases with no gene match: 6. Germline CDR1 reads PRHDT; CDR2 reads FYEKMQ (reference sequence). CDR3 coding DNA: TGTGCCAGCAGCTTAGGTCAGACTAGCAGGACCGGGGAGCTGTTTTTT. Translated, it gives CASSLGQTSRTGELFF.

A few counts support this clonotype. The chain couples TRBV30 to TRBJ2-7; D unresolved. This CDR3 has 11 amino acids. Germline values: CDR1 GTSNPN, CDR2 SVGIG (reference sequence). V was trimmed by 2 bases and J by 0 bases, leaving 2 bases between them. As DNA, the CDR3 is TGTGCCTGGAGTTACTCCTACGAGCAGTACTTC. Encoded protein: CAWSYSYEQYF.

In its sample, this clonotype ranks as medium-sized (0.01 to 0.1%). One end of the junction does not line up with germline, which may come from a read error. This rearrangement joins TRBV7-7 to TRBJ2-5; 8 nucleotides match TRBD2. The CDR3 contains 14 residues. Germline values: CDR1 SSHAT, CDR2 FNYEAQ (reference sequence). The CDR3 spells CASSRGGRGETQYF. The CDR3, as DNA: TGTGCTAGCAGCCGCGGGGGGAGGGGAGAGACCCAGTACTTC.

In its sample, this clonotype ranks as medium-sized (0.01 to 0.1%). The rearrangement joins TRBV6-6 to TRBJ1-1, with D maybe TRBD1 (6 bases). The CDR3 length is 16 residues. CDR1 and CDR2 (germline): MNHNY, SVGAGI (reference sequence). Trimming took 6 bases from V and 1 from J, leaving 18 bases between them. The CDR3 sequence is CASRPTGRGANTEAFF. CDR3 sequence (DNA): TGTGCCAGCAGGCCAACCGGGAGGGGGGCGAACACTGAAGCTTTCTTT.

The chain links TRBV6-6 to TRBJ2-7; 10 positions agree with TRBD2. Germline V lookup: CDR1 MNHNY, CDR2 SVGAGI (reference sequence). This CDR3 is built from 14 residues. With 6 bases clipped from V and 7 bases from J, the junction kept 9 bases outside the gene matches. CDR3 protein: CASSSGTSAHEQYF. In DNA form, the CDR3 reads TGTGCCAGCAGCTCCGGGACTAGCGCCCATGAGCAGTACTTC.

By sample fraction, this clonotype is medium-sized (0.01 to 0.1%). The chain joins TRBV6-5 to TRBJ2-6; D not certain. The CDR3 is made up of 15 amino acids. Germline loops: CDR1 MNHEY, CDR2 SVGAGI. The V gene lost 2 bases and the J gene lost 0 bases, with 5 bases spanning the gap. The chain's CDR3 is CASSYVSSGANVLTF. CDR3 in DNA: TGTGCCAGCAGTTACGTGAGCTCTGGGGCCAACGTCCTGACTTTC.